This record concerns one TCR beta chain sequence. Its antigen is currently not known. No base-level quality is on record; no much larger clone is a single base apart. This sample is drawn from a study of T cell responses to AZD1222 COVID-19 vaccine (dated by TCRdb to the early 2020s). Concerning the study at large: AZD1222 recipients given second doses at about 4 weeks or at about 12 weeks were pooled, since spike-specific TCR depth and breadth were not found to differ between the two schedules. A total of just over 230 trial participants underwent TCR sequencing, of whom approximately 210 received two doses of AZD1222 and about 25 received two doses of the MenACWY control vaccine. Trial participants were enrolled by age into 18-55, 56-69 and 70-plus year subgroups, with roughly 160, 29 and 62 TCR-sequenced participants respectively. Results the study describes overall, beyond this receptor: Participants were mostly white British and included more females than males, and it was suggested by the authors that clonal diversity may have been underestimated. Because no samples from the day 14 peak response were available, repertoires could be characterized only after the peak T cell response. In the small 56-69-year group, the increase in depth fell short of significance, most likely because of low power. Reportedly, almost half of the unique spike-specific TCRs recognized epitopes lying outside the regions that are mutated in the B.1.351 and B.1.1.7 variants. Vaccine-associated CD4 TCRs spanned the whole spike protein, with dominant responses in regions 160-218 and 743-854. Conclusions about previously exposed vaccinees are limited, since just five or six AZD1222 recipients were seropositive for SARS-CoV-2 at baseline. Spike-specific TCR breadth and depth rose significantly after two AZD1222 doses compared with day 0 and with MenACWY recipients.

The CDR3 regions of human TCRbeta chains were analyzed by immunosequencing. The authors processed their data as follows. TCRs in the repertoires were matched against a reference library of SARS-CoV-2-specific TCRs that had been generated with the MIRA antigen-specificity platform. Breadth was defined as the fraction of unique TCRs that were SARS-CoV-2-associated, and depth was defined as the fraction of total T cells that were SARS-CoV-2-associated. Each spike-specific TCR was assigned to its reactive spike region and to a CD4 or CD8 class using the MIRA data. Log10-transformed breadth and depth values were compared by one-way ANOVA with Sidak's multiple comparisons tests. The immuneACCESS repertoire file appears here via TCRdb, limited to in-frame rearrangements. These files lack a portion of the clones; in checked studies, under half of the deficit traces to unresolved V genes, and the cause of the others is not known. V and J calls and clone size come straight from that table; D and trimming were deduced from the DNA. The sample table lists roughly 150,000 clones, around 93% of them with a count of one. The ten largest clones represent 1.3% to 1.5% of the sample.

V was cut back by 8 bases and J by 4 bases, leaving a gap of 15 bases between them. Per the germline V gene, MNHEY is the CDR1 and SVGAGI is the CDR2. Including cysteine and phenylalanine, the CDR3 has 13 amino acids. The entry retains the CDR3 DNA only, 39 bases that are in frame from base 1. The time point label on this specimen signifies: baseline before first vaccination. Vaccinee samples came from UK trials COV001 and COV002, including a single-blind randomized controlled phase 2/3 trial of AZD1222 (ChAdOx1 nCoV-19) in healthy adults. For TCRbeta chain sequencing, PBMC samples were collected from trial participants at day 0 and at day 28 after the second dose.

This clonotype was sampled from an adult in good health. The sequence is built from TRBV6-5 and TRBJ2-7, with the D segment identity uncertain. The sample here was peripheral blood, taken on day 0 of AZD1222 vaccination. DNA sequence: TGTGCCAGCGGCCGCCAAGAATCTTACGAGCAGTACTTC. This yields the protein CASGRQESYEQYF.